The entry that follows covers one T cell receptor beta chain sequence. Its specificity is not known. The entry originates in a study of T cell responses to AZD1222 COVID-19 vaccine. Notes on the study in general: AZD1222 recipients seropositive at baseline numbered only 5 to 7.

Repertoires were generated with immunoSEQ multiplex PCR, while TCRdb's copy carries only in-frame clones and drops some. The sample has tens of thousands of clones, roughly nine tenths seen once. CDR1 is MNHNS and CDR2 is SASEGT in the germline V gene. This CDR3 is built from 14 residues. V was clipped by 0 bases and J by 2 bases, with 8 bases between them. This chain uses TRBV6-1 with TRBJ2-7, with D unclear. This material consisted of peripheral blood, taken on day 0 of AZD1222 vaccination. The TCR comes from an adult in good health. CDR3 protein: CASSEALGTYEQYF. The CDR3 DNA reads TGTGCCAGCAGTGAAGCGCTTGGGACCTACGAGCAGTACTTC.